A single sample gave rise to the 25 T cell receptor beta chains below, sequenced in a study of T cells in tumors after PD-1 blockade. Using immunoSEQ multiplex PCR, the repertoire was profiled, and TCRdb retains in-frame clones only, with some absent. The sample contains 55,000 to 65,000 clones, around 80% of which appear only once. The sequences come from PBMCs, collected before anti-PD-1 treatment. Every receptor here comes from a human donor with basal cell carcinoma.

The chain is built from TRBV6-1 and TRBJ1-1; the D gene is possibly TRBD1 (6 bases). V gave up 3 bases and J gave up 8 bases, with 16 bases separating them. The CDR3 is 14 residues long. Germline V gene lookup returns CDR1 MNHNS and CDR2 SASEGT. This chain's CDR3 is CASSDLGGLAEAFF. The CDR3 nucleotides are TGTGCCAGCAGTGATTTAGGGGGGCTAGCGGAAGCTTTCTTT.

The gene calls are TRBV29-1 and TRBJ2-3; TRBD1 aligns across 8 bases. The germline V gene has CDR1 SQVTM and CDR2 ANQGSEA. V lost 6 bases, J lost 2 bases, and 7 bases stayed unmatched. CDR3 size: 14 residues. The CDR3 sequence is CSVKTRGPTDTQYF. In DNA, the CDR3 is TGCAGCGTCAAGACCAGGGGGCCCACAGATACGCAGTATTTT.

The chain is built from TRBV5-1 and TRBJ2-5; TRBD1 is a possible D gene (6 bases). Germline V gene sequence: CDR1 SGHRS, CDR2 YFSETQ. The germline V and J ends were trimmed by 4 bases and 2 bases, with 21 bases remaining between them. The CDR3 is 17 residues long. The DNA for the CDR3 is TGCGCCAGCAGCCTCTTGGGGGCTGCAGTCCCTCAAGAGACCCAGTACTTC. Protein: CASSLLGAAVPQETQYF.

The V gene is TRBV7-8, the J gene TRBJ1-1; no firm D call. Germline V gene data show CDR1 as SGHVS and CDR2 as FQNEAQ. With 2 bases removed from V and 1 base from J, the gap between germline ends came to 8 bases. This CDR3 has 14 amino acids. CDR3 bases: TGTGCCAGCAGCTTACAGAGGGAGAACACTGAAGCTTTCTTT. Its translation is CASSLQRENTEAFF. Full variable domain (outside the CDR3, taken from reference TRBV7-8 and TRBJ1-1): GAGVSQSPRYKVAKRGQDVALRCDPISGHVSLFWYQQALGQGPEFLTYFQNEAQLDKSGLPSDRFFAERPEGSVSTLKIQRTQQEDSAVYLCASSLQRENTEAFFGQGTRLTVV.

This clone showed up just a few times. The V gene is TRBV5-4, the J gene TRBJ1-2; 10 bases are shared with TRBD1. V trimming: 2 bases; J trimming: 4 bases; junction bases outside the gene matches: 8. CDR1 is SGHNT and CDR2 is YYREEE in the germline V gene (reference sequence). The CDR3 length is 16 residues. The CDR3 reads CASSFILGQGTYGYTF. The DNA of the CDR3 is TGTGCCAGCAGCTTTATCCTGGGACAGGGGACCTATGGCTACACCTTC.

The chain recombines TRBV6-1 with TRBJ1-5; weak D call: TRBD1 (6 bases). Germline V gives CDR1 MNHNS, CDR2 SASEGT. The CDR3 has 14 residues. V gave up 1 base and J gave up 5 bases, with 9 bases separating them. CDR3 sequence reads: CASSEGQGHQPQHF. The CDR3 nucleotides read TGTGCCAGCAGTGAAGGGCAGGGGCATCAGCCCCAGCATTTT.

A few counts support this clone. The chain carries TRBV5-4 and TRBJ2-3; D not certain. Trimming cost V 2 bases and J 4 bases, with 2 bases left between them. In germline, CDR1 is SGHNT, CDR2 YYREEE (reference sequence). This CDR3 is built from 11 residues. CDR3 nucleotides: TGTGCCAGCAGCTTATCAGATACGCAGTATTTT. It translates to CASSLSDTQYF.

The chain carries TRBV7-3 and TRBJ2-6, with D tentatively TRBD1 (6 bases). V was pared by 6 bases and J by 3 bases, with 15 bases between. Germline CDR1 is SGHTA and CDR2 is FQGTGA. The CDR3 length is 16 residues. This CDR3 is CASSSQGTLGANVLTF. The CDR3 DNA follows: TGTGCCAGCAGTTCACAGGGAACTCTTGGGGCCAACGTCCTGACTTTC.

For the CDR3, the DNA is TGTGCCAGCAAACCCGGGACAGTAATAGATACGCAGTATTTT. The encoded protein is CASKPGTVIDTQYF. The chain joins TRBV6-5 to TRBJ2-3, with 7 bases matching TRBD1. This CDR3 contains 14 residues. The V and J ends lost 7 bases and 5 bases, in that order; junction bases with no gene match: 9. Germline V gene sequence: CDR1 MNHEY, CDR2 SVGAGI.

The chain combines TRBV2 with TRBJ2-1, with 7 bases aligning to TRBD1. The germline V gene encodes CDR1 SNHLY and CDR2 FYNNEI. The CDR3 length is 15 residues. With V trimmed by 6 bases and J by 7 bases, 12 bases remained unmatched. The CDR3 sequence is CASRRQGPGRNEQFF. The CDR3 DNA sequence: TGTGCCAGCAGGCGACAGGGTCCGGGAAGGAATGAGCAGTTCTTC.

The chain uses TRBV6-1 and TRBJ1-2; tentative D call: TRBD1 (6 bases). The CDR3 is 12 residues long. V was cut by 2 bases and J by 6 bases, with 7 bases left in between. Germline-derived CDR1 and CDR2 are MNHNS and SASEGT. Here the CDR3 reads CASSERTDGYTF. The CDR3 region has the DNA TGTGCCAGCAGTGAACGGACAGATGGCTACACCTTC.

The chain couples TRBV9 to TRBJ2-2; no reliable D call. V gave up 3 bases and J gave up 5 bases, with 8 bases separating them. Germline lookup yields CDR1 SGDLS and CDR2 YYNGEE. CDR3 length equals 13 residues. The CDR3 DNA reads TGTGCCAGCAGCGGCAGTTTGACCGGGGAGCTGTTTTTT. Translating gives CASSGSLTGELFF.

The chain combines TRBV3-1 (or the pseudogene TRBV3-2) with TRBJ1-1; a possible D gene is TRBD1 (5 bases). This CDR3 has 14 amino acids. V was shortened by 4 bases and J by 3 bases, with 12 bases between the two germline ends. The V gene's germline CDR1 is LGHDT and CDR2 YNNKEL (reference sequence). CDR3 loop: CASSPLGDDTEAFF. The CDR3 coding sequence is TGTGCCAGCAGCCCGTTGGGGGACGACACTGAAGCTTTCTTT.

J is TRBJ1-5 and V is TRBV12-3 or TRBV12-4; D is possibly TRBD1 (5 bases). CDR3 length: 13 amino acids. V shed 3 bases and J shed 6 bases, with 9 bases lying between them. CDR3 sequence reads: CASSFRELQPQHF. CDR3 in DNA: TGTGCCAGCAGTTTCAGGGAGCTTCAGCCCCAGCATTTT.

This CDR3 reads CASSRENIQYF. Here the CDR3 DNA reads TGTGCCAGCAGCCGCGAAAACATTCAGTACTTC. The chain uses TRBV11-3 and TRBJ2-4; D is uncertain. Germline-derived CDR1 and CDR2 are SGHNT and YENEEA. Trimming removed 5 bases from V and 5 bases from J, with 4 bases in between. CDR3 length equals 11 residues.

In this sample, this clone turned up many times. DNA for the CDR3: TGTGCCAGTAGCCTCCGAGGTGCGGCTAATGAAAAACTGTTTTTT. Its translation: CASSLRGAANEKLFF. The gene calls are TRBV19 and TRBJ1-4; D call uncertain. V was trimmed by 6 bases and J by 3 bases, leaving 14 bases between them. Germline-derived CDR1 and CDR2 are LNHDA and SQIVND (reference sequence). This CDR3 spans 15 amino acids.

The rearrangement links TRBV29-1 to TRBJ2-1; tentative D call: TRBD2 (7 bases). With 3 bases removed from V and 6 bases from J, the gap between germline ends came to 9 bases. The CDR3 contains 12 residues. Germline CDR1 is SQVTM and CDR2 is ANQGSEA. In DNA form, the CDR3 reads TGCAGCGTTGATAGGGGGGGCAATGAGCAGTTCTTC. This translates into CSVDRGGNEQFF.

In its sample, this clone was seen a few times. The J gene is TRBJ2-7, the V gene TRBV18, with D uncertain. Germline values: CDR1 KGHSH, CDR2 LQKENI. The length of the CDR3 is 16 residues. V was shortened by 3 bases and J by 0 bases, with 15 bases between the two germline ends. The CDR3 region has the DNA TGTGCCAGCTCACCCTTGGTACGAAGGGACTCCTACGAGCAGTACTTC. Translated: CASSPLVRRDSYEQYF.

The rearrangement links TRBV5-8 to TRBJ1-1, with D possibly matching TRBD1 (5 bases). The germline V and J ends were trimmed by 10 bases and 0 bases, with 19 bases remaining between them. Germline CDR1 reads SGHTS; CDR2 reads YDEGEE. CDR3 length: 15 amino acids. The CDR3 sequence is CALSGRATMNTEAFF. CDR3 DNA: TGTGCCTTGTCGGGGCGAGCTACTATGAACACTGAAGCTTTCTTT.

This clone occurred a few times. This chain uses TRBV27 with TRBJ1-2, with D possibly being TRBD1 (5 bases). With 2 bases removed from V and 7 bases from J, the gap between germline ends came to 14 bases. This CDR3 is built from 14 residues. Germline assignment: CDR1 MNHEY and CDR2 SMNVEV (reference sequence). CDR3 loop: CASSLSQGLIGYTF. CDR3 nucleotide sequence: TGTGCCAGCAGTTTAAGCCAGGGATTAATTGGCTACACCTTC.

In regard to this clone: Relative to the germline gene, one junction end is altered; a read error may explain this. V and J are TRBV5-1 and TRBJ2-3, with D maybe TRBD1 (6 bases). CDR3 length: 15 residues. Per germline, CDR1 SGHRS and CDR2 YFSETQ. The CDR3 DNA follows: TGCGCCAGCAACTTGCTGGGGGCCAGCACAGATACGCAGTATTTT. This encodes CASNLLGASTDTQYF.

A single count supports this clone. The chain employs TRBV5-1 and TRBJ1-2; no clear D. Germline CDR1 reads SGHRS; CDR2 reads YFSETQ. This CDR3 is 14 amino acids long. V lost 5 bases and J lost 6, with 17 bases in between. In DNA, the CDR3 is TGCGCCAGCAGGCAGGCCTTCAACTGGGATGGCTACACCTTC. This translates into CASRQAFNWDGYTF.

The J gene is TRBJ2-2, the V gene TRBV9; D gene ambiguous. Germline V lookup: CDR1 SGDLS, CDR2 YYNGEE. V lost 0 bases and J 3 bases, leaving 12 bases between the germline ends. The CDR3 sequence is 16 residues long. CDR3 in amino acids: CASSVDFRAYTGELFF. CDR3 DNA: TGTGCCAGCAGCGTAGACTTTAGGGCCTACACCGGGGAGCTGTTTTTT.

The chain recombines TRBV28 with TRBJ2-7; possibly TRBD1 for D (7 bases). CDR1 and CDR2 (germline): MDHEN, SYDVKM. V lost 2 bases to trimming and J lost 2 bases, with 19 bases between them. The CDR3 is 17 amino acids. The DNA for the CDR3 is TGTGCCAGCAGTTTAAGATTAGGGGGGACAGAGACCTACGAGCAGTACTTC. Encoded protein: CASSLRLGGTETYEQYF.

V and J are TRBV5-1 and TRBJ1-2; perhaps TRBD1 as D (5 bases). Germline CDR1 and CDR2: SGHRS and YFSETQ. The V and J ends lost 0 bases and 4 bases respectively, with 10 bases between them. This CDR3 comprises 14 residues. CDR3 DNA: TGCGCCAGCAGCTTGGGGGACGGTTCCTATGGCTACACCTTC. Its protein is CASSLGDGSYGYTF.